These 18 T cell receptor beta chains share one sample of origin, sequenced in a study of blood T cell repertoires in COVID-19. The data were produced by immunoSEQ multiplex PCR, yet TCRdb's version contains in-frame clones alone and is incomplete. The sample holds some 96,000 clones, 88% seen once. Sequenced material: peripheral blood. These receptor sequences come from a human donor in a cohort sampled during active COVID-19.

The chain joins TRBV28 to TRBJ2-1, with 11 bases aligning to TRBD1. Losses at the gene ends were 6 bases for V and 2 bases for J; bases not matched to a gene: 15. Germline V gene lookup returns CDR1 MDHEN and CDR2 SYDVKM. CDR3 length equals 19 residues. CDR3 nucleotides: TGTGCCAGCAGCTTAGTCCCGGGACAGGGGGGGACACCCTACAATGAGCAGTTCTTC. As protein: CASSLVPGQGGTPYNEQFF.

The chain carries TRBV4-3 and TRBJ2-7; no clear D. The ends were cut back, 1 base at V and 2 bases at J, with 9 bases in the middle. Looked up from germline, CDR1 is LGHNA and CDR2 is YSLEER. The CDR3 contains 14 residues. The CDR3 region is CASSQAPGTYEQYF. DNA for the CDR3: TGCGCCAGCAGCCAAGCGCCAGGTACCTACGAGCAGTACTTC.

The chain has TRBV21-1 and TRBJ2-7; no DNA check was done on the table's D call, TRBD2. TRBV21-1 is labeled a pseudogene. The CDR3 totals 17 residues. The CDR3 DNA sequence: TGTGCCAGCAGCAAAGGAGTCGGGCGGGAGGATTCCTACGAGCAGTACTTC. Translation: CASSKGVGREDSYEQYF.

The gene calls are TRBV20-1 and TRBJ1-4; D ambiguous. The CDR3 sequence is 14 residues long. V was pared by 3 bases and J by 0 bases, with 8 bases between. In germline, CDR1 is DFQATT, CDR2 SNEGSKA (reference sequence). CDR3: CSASRRPTNEKLFF. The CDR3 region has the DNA TGCAGTGCTAGTAGGAGGCCAACTAATGAAAAACTGTTTTTT.

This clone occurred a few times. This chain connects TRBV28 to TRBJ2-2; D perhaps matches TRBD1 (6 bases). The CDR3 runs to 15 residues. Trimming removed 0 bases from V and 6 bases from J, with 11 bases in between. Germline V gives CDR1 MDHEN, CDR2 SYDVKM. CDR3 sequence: CASSLWREGAGELFF. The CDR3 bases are TGTGCCAGCAGTTTATGGCGCGAGGGGGCCGGGGAGCTGTTTTTT.

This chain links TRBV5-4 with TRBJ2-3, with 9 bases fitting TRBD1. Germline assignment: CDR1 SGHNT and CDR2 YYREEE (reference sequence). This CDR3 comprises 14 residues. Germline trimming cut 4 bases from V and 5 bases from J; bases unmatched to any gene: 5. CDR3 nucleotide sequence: TGTGCCAGCAGCACACAGGGGGCGGGAGATACGCAGTATTTT. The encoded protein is CASSTQGAGDTQYF.

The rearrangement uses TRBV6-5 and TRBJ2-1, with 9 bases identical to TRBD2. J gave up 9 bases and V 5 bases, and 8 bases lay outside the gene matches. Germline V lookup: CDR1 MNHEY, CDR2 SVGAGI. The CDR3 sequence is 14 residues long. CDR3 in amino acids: CASSNPSGVLEQFF. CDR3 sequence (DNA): TGTGCCAGCAGTAACCCTAGCGGGGTACTTGAGCAGTTCTTC.

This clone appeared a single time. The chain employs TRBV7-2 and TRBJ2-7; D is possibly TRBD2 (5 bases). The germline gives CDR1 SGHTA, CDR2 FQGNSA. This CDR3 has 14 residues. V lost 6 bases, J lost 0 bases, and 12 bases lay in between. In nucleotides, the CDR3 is TGTGCCAGCAGTCCCCGGGGAGCCTCCTACGAGCAGTACTTC. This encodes CASSPRGASYEQYF.

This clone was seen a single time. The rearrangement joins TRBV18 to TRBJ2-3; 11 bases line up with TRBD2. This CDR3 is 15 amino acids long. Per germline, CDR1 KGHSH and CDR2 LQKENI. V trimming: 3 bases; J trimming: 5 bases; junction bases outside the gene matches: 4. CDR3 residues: CASSPTGTSGDTQYF. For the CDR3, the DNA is TGTGCCAGCTCACCGACTGGGACTAGCGGAGATACGCAGTATTTT.

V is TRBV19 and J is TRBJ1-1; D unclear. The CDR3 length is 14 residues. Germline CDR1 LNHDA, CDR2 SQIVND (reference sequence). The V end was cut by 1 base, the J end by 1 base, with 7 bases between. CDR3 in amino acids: CASSIALANTEAFF. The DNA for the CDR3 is TGTGCCAGTAGTATAGCGTTGGCGAACACTGAAGCTTTCTTT.

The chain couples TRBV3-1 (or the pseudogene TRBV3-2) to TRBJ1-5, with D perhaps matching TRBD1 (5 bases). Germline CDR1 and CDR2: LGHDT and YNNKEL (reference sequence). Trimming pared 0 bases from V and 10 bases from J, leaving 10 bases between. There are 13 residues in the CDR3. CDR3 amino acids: CASSQDGGEPQHF. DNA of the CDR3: TGTGCCAGCAGCCAAGATGGGGGGGAACCCCAGCATTTT.

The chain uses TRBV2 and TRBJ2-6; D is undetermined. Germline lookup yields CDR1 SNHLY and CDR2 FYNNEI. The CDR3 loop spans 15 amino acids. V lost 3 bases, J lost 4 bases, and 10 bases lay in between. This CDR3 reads CASSDAVAGANVLTF. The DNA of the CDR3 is TGTGCCAGCAGTGATGCCGTTGCGGGGGCCAACGTCCTGACTTTC.

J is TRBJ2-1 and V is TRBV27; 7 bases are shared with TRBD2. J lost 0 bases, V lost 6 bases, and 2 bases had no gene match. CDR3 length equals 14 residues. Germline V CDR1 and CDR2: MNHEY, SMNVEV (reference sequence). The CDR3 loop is CASSSSGSYNEQFF. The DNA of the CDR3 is TGTGCCAGCAGCTCTAGCGGCTCCTACAATGAGCAGTTCTTC.

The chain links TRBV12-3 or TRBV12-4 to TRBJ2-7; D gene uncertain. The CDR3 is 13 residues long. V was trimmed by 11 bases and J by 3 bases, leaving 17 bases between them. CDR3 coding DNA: TGTGCCGGCTCTGGGCCAGTGGACTACGAGCAGTACTTC. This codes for CAGSGPVDYEQYF.

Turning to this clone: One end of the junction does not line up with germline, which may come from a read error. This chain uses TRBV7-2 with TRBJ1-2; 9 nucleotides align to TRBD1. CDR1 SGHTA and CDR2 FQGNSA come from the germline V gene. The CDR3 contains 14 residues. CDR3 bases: TGTGCCAGCAGTTTAGAGTACAGGGGGCCGGGCTACACCTTC. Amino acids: CASSLEYRGPGYTF. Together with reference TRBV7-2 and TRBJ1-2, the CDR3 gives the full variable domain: GAGVSQSPSNKVTEKGKDVELRCDPISGHTALYWYRQSLGQGLEFLIYFQGNSAPDKSGLPSDRFSAERTGGSVSTLTIQRTQQEDSAVYLCASSLEYRGPGYTFGSGTRLTVV.

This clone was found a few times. The CDR3 DNA is TGTGCCAGCAGTTTTCTGCAGGGGAACACTGAAGCTTTCTTT. Protein product: CASSFLQGNTEAFF. J is TRBJ1-1 and V is TRBV6-5, with a possible D match to TRBD1 (5 bases). The germline V gene has CDR1 MNHEY and CDR2 SVGAGI. Between the trimmed V and J ends, which lost 4 bases and 1 base, there was a span of 10 bases. The CDR3 covers 14 residues.

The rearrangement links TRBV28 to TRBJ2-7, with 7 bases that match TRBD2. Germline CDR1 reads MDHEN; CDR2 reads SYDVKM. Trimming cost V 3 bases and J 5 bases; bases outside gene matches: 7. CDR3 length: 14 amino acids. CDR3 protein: CASSLTVGTNEQYF. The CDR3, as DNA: TGTGCCAGCAGTTTGACAGTTGGGACTAACGAGCAGTACTTC.

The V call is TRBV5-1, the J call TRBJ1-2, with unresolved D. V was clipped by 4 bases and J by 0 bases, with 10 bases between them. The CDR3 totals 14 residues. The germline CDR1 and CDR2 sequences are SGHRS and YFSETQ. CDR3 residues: CASSPQMTNYGYTF. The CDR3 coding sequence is TGCGCCAGCAGCCCACAGATGACTAACTATGGCTACACCTTC.